This passage covers 17 T cell receptor beta chains from one sample sequenced in a study of T cells in Graves' hyperthyroidism and ophthalmopathy. TCR beta CDR3 regions were amplified from RNA. TCR CDR3 underwent first-round RT-PCR with the HTBI primer set. Each CDR3 protein gets one entry after TCRdb re-called the multiplex PCR reads with MiXCR. The sample holds around 350,000 distinct CDR3 sequences, more than 15% seen once. The sample was blood. The receptors come from a woman between 18 and 30 years old with Graves' hyperthyroidism that later progressed to Graves' ophthalmopathy.

This clonotype was seen a handful of times. The V and J genes are TRBV25-1 and TRBJ2-1; 12 bases align to TRBD2. The CDR3 covers 14 residues. The J segment lost 6 bases and the V segment lost 6 bases, leaving 3 bases of the junction unmatched. The germline gives CDR1 MGHDK, CDR2 SYGVNS. CDR3 in amino acids: CASSPTSGSNEQFF. CDR3 nucleotide sequence: TGTGCCAGCAGCCCGACTAGCGGGAGCAATGAGCAGTTCTTC.

The chain carries TRBV9 and TRBJ2-2, with unresolved D. CDR3 length: 17 residues. The V and J ends lost 0 bases and 0 bases respectively, with 12 bases between them. Germline lookup yields CDR1 SGDLS and CDR2 YYNGEE. The CDR3 nucleotides are TGTGCCAGCAGCGTAGGTTCAGGAATATCGAACACCGGGGAGCTGTTTTTT. Translation: CASSVGSGISNTGELFF.

The gene calls are TRBV11-2 and TRBJ1-5, with D possibly being TRBD1 (6 bases). V was pared by 5 bases and J by 7 bases, with 18 bases between. CDR3 size: 15 residues. Germline V CDR1 and CDR2: SGHAT, FQNNGV. The CDR3 nucleotides are TGTGCCAGCAGCACAACCTCGGGGGGGGGCCAGCCCCAGCATTTT. It encodes CASSTTSGGGQPQHF.

The chain uses TRBV15 and TRBJ2-1, with D hard to call. Trimming shortened V by 6 bases and J by 2 bases, and 8 bases separated the two germline ends. The CDR3 extends over 13 amino acids. In germline, CDR1 is LNHNV, CDR2 YYDKDF (reference sequence). The CDR3 coding sequence is TGTGCCACCAGAACAGAGGCCTACAATGAGCAGTTCTTC. Amino acid sequence: CATRTEAYNEQFF.

This clonotype has at least ten counts. At one of its ends the junction is not consistent with the germline gene, which may arise from a read error. V usage is TRBV27 and J usage is TRBJ2-1, with 9 bases aligning to TRBD1. CDR1 is MNHEY, CDR2 SMNVEV, per germline (reference sequence). The CDR3 is 15 amino acids. The CDR3 spells CASSPDRGSYNEQFF. The CDR3 DNA reads as TGCGCCAGCAGCCCGGACAGGGGATCCTACAATGAGCAGTTCTTC.

On this clonotype: One junction end does not reproduce the germline sequence, and a read error may be involved. The V and J genes are TRBV18 and TRBJ1-1, with D uncertain. Germline V gene lookup returns CDR1 KGHSH and CDR2 LQKENI. The CDR3 extends over 12 amino acids. The CDR3 is CASSPENSEAFF. DNA of the CDR3: TGTGCCAGCTCACCAGAGAACTCTGAAGCTTTCTTT.

The sample holds many counts of this clonotype. The genes are TRBV18 and TRBJ1-3, with D possibly being TRBD1 (6 bases). Trimming shortened V by 3 bases and J by 4 bases, and 13 bases separated the two germline ends. Germline V gives CDR1 KGHSH, CDR2 LQKENI. The CDR3 consists of 15 residues. DNA for the CDR3: TGTGCCAGCTCACCGTTGGGGGCGTCCGGAAACACCATATATTTT. It specifies CASSPLGASGNTIYF.

In this sample, this clonotype turned up a few times. This sequence joins TRBV6-1 and TRBJ2-7, with 12 bases fitting TRBD2. Germline V gene sequence: CDR1 MNHNS, CDR2 SASEGT. V lost 5 bases and J lost 0; bases outside the gene matches: 11. The CDR3 consists of 18 residues. The CDR3 region is CASSYTSGRPDFSYEQYF. CDR3 sequence (DNA): TGTGCCAGCAGTTATACTAGCGGGAGGCCTGATTTCTCCTACGAGCAGTACTTC.

This clonotype was counted at least ten times. The chain couples TRBV7-9 to TRBJ2-3; no firm D call. There are 15 residues in the CDR3. The V end lost 1 base, the J end lost 5 bases, and 13 bases lay between the germline ends. The germline CDR1 and CDR2 sequences are SEHNR and FQNEAQ (reference sequence). Here the CDR3 reads CASSLVLEMRDTQYF. The CDR3 coding sequence is TGTGCCAGCAGCTTAGTCCTGGAAATGAGAGATACGCAGTATTTT.

This clonotype was detected only a few times. V is TRBV16 and J is TRBJ2-1, with 7 bases aligning to TRBD2. The V gene end was trimmed by 2 bases and the J gene end by 7 bases; junction bases not matched to a gene: 8. From germline, CDR1 is KGHSY and CDR2 FQNENV. The length of the CDR3 is 15 residues. The CDR3 protein is CASSQVGGPGNEQFF. The CDR3 DNA sequence: TGTGCCAGCAGCCAAGTGGGAGGGCCGGGTAATGAGCAGTTCTTC.

This clonotype was seen at least ten times. This sequence joins TRBV7-9 and TRBJ2-2, with 9 bases aligning to TRBD2. The junction had 12 bases not matched to a gene; V was cut back by 5 bases and J by 8 bases. Germline CDR1 reads SEHNR; CDR2 reads FQNEAQ (reference sequence). The CDR3 has 16 residues. In DNA, the CDR3 is TGTGCCAGCAGCGCCCTAGCGGGACCCCTCGGGGGGGAGCTGTTTTTT. It encodes CASSALAGPLGGELFF.

The rearrangement uses TRBV4-2 and TRBJ2-1; TRBD2 aligns across 8 bases. CDR1 and CDR2 from the germline V gene are LGHNA and YNFKEQ. The CDR3 extends over 16 amino acids. J was trimmed by 10 bases and V by 0 bases; bases with no gene match: 11. This CDR3 is CASSQDAASGHGEQFF. In DNA form, the CDR3 reads TGTGCCAGCAGCCAAGATGCGGCTAGCGGGCATGGGGAGCAGTTCTTC.

This clonotype has ten or more counts. The chain employs TRBV28 and TRBJ1-2; perhaps TRBD1 as D (6 bases). Trimming took 3 bases from V and 5 from J, leaving 10 bases between them. The germline V gene has CDR1 MDHEN and CDR2 SYDVKM. The CDR3 has 13 residues. This chain's CDR3 is CASSFGQGYGYTF. CDR3 in DNA: TGTGCCAGCAGTTTTGGGCAGGGGTATGGCTACACCTTC.

Ten or more counts support this clonotype. This chain links TRBV7-2 with TRBJ2-1; D is ambiguous. The CDR3 contains 13 residues. The germline V gene has CDR1 SGHTA and CDR2 FQGNSA. Between the trimmed V and J ends, which lost 1 base and 9 bases, there was a span of 10 bases. This CDR3 reads CASSLGPVREQFF. In nucleotides, the CDR3 is TGTGCCAGCAGCTTAGGGCCCGTGCGTGAGCAGTTCTTC.

The rearrangement uses TRBV15 and TRBJ2-5; no reliable D call. V dropped 2 bases and J dropped 1 base, with 14 bases sitting between them. The CDR3 is 16 residues long. The germline gives CDR1 LNHNV, CDR2 YYDKDF (reference sequence). The CDR3 DNA reads TGTGCCACCAGCAGACCCGGATCTAATCCCCAAGAGACCCAGTACTTC. This translates into CATSRPGSNPQETQYF.

The genes are TRBV20-1 and TRBJ2-5, with a possible D match to TRBD2 (6 bases). The CDR3 length is 15 residues. Germline CDR1 reads DFQATT; CDR2 reads SNEGSKA (reference sequence). Trimming took 3 bases from V and 1 from J, leaving 15 bases between them. CDR3 in DNA: TGCAGTGCTAGTGCATTGGGACTGCCCCAAGAGACCCAGTACTTC. The encoded protein is CSASALGLPQETQYF.

The J gene is TRBJ2-1, the V gene TRBV10-2, with D perhaps TRBD2 (6 bases). Germline values: CDR1 WSHSY, CDR2 SAAADI. CDR3 length equals 14 residues. The V and J ends lost 4 bases and 3 bases respectively, with 10 bases between them. Here the CDR3 reads CASSAGGDYNEQFF. The CDR3 coding sequence is TGCGCCAGCAGTGCCGGAGGGGACTACAATGAGCAGTTCTTC.